What follows are 23 T cell receptor beta chains derived from one specimen sequenced in a study of CD8+ T cells in alopecia areata. Extracted RNA was reverse transcribed, and the resulting cDNA served as sequencing template. Sequencing was performed with immunoSEQ multiplex PCR; in TCRdb, only in-frame clones are kept and a portion is missing. The record shows around 300,000 clones for this sample, with no singletons present. Cells from pooled cutaneous lymph nodes were sorted by CD4, CD8alpha, NKG2D, NKG2ACE and other markers. Sequenced: CD4+ T cells sorted from a lymph node. The receptors originated from a C3H/HeJ mouse with alopecia areata. This strain has MHC haplotype H2-k.

This clone was picked up many times. The gene names here belong to mouse. Other DNA sequences in the same sample also yield this CDR3. CDR3 DNA (partial): TGTGCCAGCAGTGATGCAGGGCAGAGCTCCTAT. Amino acids: CASSDAGQSSY. The full CDR3 reads CASSDAGQSSYEQYF. The chain has TRBV13-1 and TRBJ2-7, with D possibly matching TRBD1 (5 bases). The CDR3 end falls 4 residues outside the read, so it is completed with the germline J gene. The germline V gene encodes CDR1 NSHNY and CDR2 SYGAGN. V shed 0 bases and J shed 0 bases, with 10 bases lying between them. The CDR3 sequence is 15 residues long.

This clone was seen only a few times. Gene names denote mouse genes. The read stops 4 residues short of the end of the CDR3; the missing end is completed from the germline J gene. J is TRBJ1-1 and V is TRBV5; 9 bases match TRBD1. Germline CDR1 is LGHNA and CDR2 is YNLKQL (reference sequence). V lost 4 bases to trimming and J lost 1 base; unmatched junction nucleotides: 4. This CDR3 region has 15 residues. CDR3 in amino acids: CASSLWTGENTEVFF. The covered CDR3 bases are TGTGCCAGCAGCCTCTGGACAGGGGAAAACACA.

With respect to this clone: Gene names are mouse gene names. The DNA ends 4 residues before the CDR3 does, and the rest of the CDR3 is filled in from the germline J gene. This rearrangement joins TRBV13-1 to TRBJ2-3; 10 bases agree with TRBD1. Trimming at V came to 0 bases and at J to 3 bases, leaving 7 bases not matched to a gene. The germline V gene has CDR1 NSHNY and CDR2 SYGAGN. The CDR3 consists of 17 residues. CDR3 bases read: TGTGCCAGCAGTGATGCAGCCGGGACAGGGGAGGCAGAA. This translates into CASSDAAGTGEAE. The entire CDR3 protein is CASSDAAGTGEAETLYF.

This clone came up a few times. Each gene name is a mouse one. The missing CDR3 end, 4 residues past where the read stops, is filled in from the germline J gene. The sample carries other DNA sequences with the same CDR3. The gene calls are TRBV19 and TRBJ1-1, with 7 positions matching TRBD1. Germline trimming cut 5 bases from V and 3 bases from J; bases unmatched to any gene: 4. Germline V gene data show CDR1 as FNHDT and CDR2 as SITEND (reference sequence). This CDR3 is built from 13 residues. CDR3 DNA, as far as it was read: TGTGCCAGCAGCCGTACAGGGGACACA. This gives the protein CASSRTGDT. The whole CDR3 is CASSRTGDTEVFF.

In regard to this clone: The gene symbols are mouse symbols. The read ends 4 residues early relative to the CDR3; the germline J gene fills the gap. This specimen includes other DNA sequences encoding the same CDR3. This chain joins TRBV31 and TRBJ1-2; TRBD1 aligns across 8 bases. Germline V CDR1 and CDR2: GKSSPN, SITVG. The length of the CDR3 is 13 residues. V lost 3 bases to trimming and J lost 0 bases; unmatched junction nucleotides: 0. CDR3 DNA, as far as it was read: TGTGCCTGGAGACAGGGGGCAAACTCC. Its translation is CAWRQGANS. The entire CDR3 protein is CAWRQGANSDYTF.

This clone came up many times. The genes are named according to mouse. The read is 4 residues too short to cover the CDR3 end, so that end is filled in from the germline J gene. The gene calls are TRBV1 and TRBJ2-2; 11 positions match TRBD1. CDR1 and CDR2 (germline): NSQYPW, LRSPGD (reference sequence). CDR3 size: 16 residues. V lost 1 base, J lost 3 bases, and 1 base stayed unmatched. This CDR3 is CTCSAGDRGDTGQLYF. The covered CDR3 bases are TGCACCTGCAGTGCAGGGGACAGGGGGGACACCGGG.

This clone has more than one count but fewer than ten. Germline and genes here are mouse. The CDR3 goes on 4 residues after the read ends, and that part is filled in from the germline J gene. J is TRBJ2-1 and V is TRBV13-2; D gene uncertain. The V end was cut by 0 bases, the J end by 3 bases, with 4 bases between. This CDR3 region has 13 residues. Germline-derived CDR1 and CDR2 are NNHNN and SYGAGS (reference sequence). This CDR3 reads CASGDAGYAEQFF. The sequenced part of the CDR3 DNA is TGTGCCAGCGGTGATGCTGGCTATGCT.

To note about this clone: Gene and germline names: mouse. The read is 4 residues too short to cover the CDR3 end, so that end is filled in from the germline J gene. This chain links TRBV1 with TRBJ2-2; TRBD1 agrees at 7 bases. Germline V lookup: CDR1 NSQYPW, CDR2 LRSPGD (reference sequence). The CDR3 extends over 15 amino acids. With 3 bases clipped from V and 5 bases from J, the junction kept 6 bases outside the gene matches. CDR3 in amino acids: CTCSAHRGSTGQLYF. Partial CDR3 DNA: TGCACCTGCAGTGCGCACAGGGGATCGACCGGG.

Regarding this clone: The genes are named according to mouse. Read coverage stops 4 residues before the CDR3 terminus; the germline J gene supplies the remainder. The chain uses TRBV13-1 and TRBJ2-1; 9 bases line up with TRBD2. Germline CDR1 and CDR2: NSHNY and SYGAGN. V was pared by 0 bases and J by 4 bases, with 5 bases of the junction left unmatched. CDR3 length equals 16 residues. The CDR3 bases that were read are TGTGCCAGCAGTGATGCAGCCGGACTGGGGTATGCT. This translates into CASSDAAGLGYA. The whole CDR3 protein is CASSDAAGLGYAEQFF.

This clone has ten or more counts. Mouse gene names apply. The sequenced fragment ends 4 residues before the CDR3 boundary, so the rest is inferred from the germline J gene. The same CDR3 also results from other DNA sequences found in this sample. This sequence joins TRBV12-1 and TRBJ1-2, with D unclear. V gave up 0 bases and J gave up 0 bases, with 4 bases separating them. Germline V gene data show CDR1 as SGHSN and CDR2 as HYEKVE. The CDR3 consists of 13 residues. CDR3 bases read: TGTGCCAGCTCTCTCACTCCAAACTCC. This gives the protein CASSLTPNS. The whole CDR3 sequence is CASSLTPNSDYTF.

This clone was counted only a few times. Gene names denote mouse genes. The CDR3: CASSDTGLGGAETLYF. Partial CDR3 DNA: TGTGCCAGCAGTGATACGGGACTGGGGGGTGCAGAA. The chain links TRBV13-3 to TRBJ2-3; 11 bases are a match to TRBD2. The CDR3 end falls 4 residues outside the read, so it is completed with the germline J gene. The CDR3 extends over 16 amino acids. V shed 1 base, J shed 1 base, and the junction held 2 bases outside the gene matches. CDR1 is NNHDY, CDR2 SYVADS, per germline.

In its sample, this clone was seen a few times. Genes here carry mouse names. The covered CDR3 bases are TGTGCCAGCAGTTTCAGGACTGGGGGGGCGCGTCAAGAC. Its translation is CASSFRTGGARQD. The whole CDR3 sequence is CASSFRTGGARQDTQYF. The chain joins TRBV14 to TRBJ2-5; 13 bases match TRBD2. The read falls 4 residues short of the CDR3 end, and the missing part is taken from the germline J gene. The CDR3 contains 17 residues. With 1 base clipped from V and 3 bases from J, the junction kept 5 bases outside the gene matches. Germline V gives CDR1 SGHDT, CDR2 FRDEAV. Variable domain in full (rest from reference TRBV14 and TRBJ2-5): EAGVTQSPRYAVLQEGQAVSFWCDPISGHDTLYWYQQPRDQGPQLLVYFRDEAVIDNSQLPSDRFSAVRPKGTNSTLKIQSAKQGDTATYLCASSFRTGGARQDTQYFGPGTRLLVL.

This clone occurred a few times. The gene symbols are mouse symbols. The CDR3 end lies 4 residues beyond the end of the read and is filled in from the germline J gene. The sample has other DNA sequences that encode this CDR3 too. The rearrangement uses TRBV5 and TRBJ2-5; tentative D call: TRBD1 (6 bases). The CDR3 has 14 amino acids. Germline-derived CDR1 and CDR2 are LGHNA and YNLKQL (reference sequence). Deletions cut 4 bases from V and 0 bases from J, with 8 bases between. The CDR3 here is CASSPTGNQDTQYF. The part of the CDR3 DNA that was read is TGTGCCAGCAGCCCCACAGGGAACCAAGAC.

This clone was counted only a few times. Mouse gene names apply. The CDR3 end lies 4 residues beyond the end of the read and is filled in from the germline J gene. The chain uses TRBV31 and TRBJ1-2; TRBD1 agrees at 12 bases. Germline V lookup: CDR1 GKSSPN, CDR2 SITVG. Germline trimming cut 2 bases from V and 4 bases from J; bases unmatched to any gene: 5. The CDR3 has 15 residues. This chain's CDR3 is CAWSSGTGGPSDYTF. The covered CDR3 bases are TGTGCCTGGAGTTCCGGGACAGGGGGCCCCTCC.

With regard to this clone: These gene names are mouse names. The read comes to an end 4 residues before the CDR3 does, leaving the germline J gene to fill in the end. The chain carries TRBV1 and TRBJ2-3; 7 bases align to TRBD1. CDR1 and CDR2 from the germline V gene are NSQYPW and LRSPGD (reference sequence). The junction had 2 bases not matched to a gene; V was cut back by 2 bases and J by 0 bases. The CDR3 sequence is 15 residues long. The CDR3 DNA, read in part, is TGCACCTGCAGTGCATGGGACAGTAGTGCAGAA. This gives the protein CTCSAWDSSAE. The full CDR3 protein reads CTCSAWDSSAETLYF.

Regarding this clone: These gene names are mouse names. The read terminates 3 residues before the CDR3 end, so the remaining end is supplied by the germline J gene. The sample contains more than one DNA sequence encoding this CDR3. The genes are TRBV1 and TRBJ1-6, with 8 bases that match TRBD1. TRBJ1-6 qualifies as an ORF whose function is uncertain. This CDR3 has 16 residues. CDR1 is NSQYPW and CDR2 is LRSPGD in the germline V gene (reference sequence). Trimming removed 3 bases from V and 2 bases from J; junction bases left unmatched: 3. CDR3 residues: CTCSAPDRAYNSPLYF. Incomplete CDR3 DNA: TGCACCTGCAGTGCCCCGGACAGGGCCTATAATTCGCCC.

A remark on this clone: Germline and genes: mouse. The read terminates 4 residues before the CDR3 end, so the remaining end is supplied by the germline J gene. The chain carries TRBV19 and TRBJ2-7, with 7 positions matching TRBD1. Germline lookup yields CDR1 FNHDT and CDR2 SITEND (reference sequence). The CDR3 consists of 14 residues. V lost 1 base to trimming and J lost 3 bases; unmatched junction nucleotides: 4. The sequenced part of the CDR3 DNA is TGTGCCAGCAGTATAACAGGGGAATTCTAT. It codes for CASSITGEFY. The complete CDR3 protein is CASSITGEFYEQYF.

The table lists this clone with many counts. Gene names follow the mouse nomenclature. Read data end 4 residues before the CDR3 end; the end is taken from the germline J gene. Within the sample, other DNA sequences also encode this same CDR3. The chain is built from TRBV19 and TRBJ2-7; 9 nucleotides line up with TRBD1. The germline CDR1 and CDR2 sequences are FNHDT and SITEND (reference sequence). The CDR3 has 13 residues. This chain's CDR3 is CASSMGTGYEQYF. CDR3 bases read: TGTGCCAGCAGTATGGGGACAGGGTAT. Combining the CDR3 with reference TRBV19 and TRBJ2-7 gives the whole variable domain GGIITQTPKFLIGQEGQKLTLKCQQNFNHDTMYWYRQDSGKGLRLIYYSITENDLQKGDLSEGYDASREKKSSFSLTVTSAQKNEMAVFLCASSMGTGYEQYFGPGTRLTVL.

Worth noting for this clone: Germline and genes: mouse. The missing CDR3 end, 4 residues past where the read stops, is filled in from the germline J gene. The chain links TRBV1 to TRBJ1-1; TRBD1 agrees at 7 bases. From germline, CDR1 is NSQYPW and CDR2 LRSPGD (reference sequence). Trimming removed 5 bases from V and 3 bases from J; junction bases left unmatched: 6. This CDR3 is 14 amino acids long. The chain's CDR3 is CTCSRQGGDTEVFF. CDR3 DNA, as far as it was read: TGCACCTGCAGTCGACAGGGAGGGGACACA. The variable domain in full, with the rest retrieved from reference TRBV1 and TRBJ1-1, is VTLLEQNPRWRLVPRGQAVNLRCILKNSQYPWMSWYQQDLQKQLQWLFTLRSPGDKEVKSLPGADYLATRVTDTELRLQVANMSQGRTLYCTCSRQGGDTEVFFGKGTRLTVV.

A word on this clone: Germline and genes: mouse. The observed sequence ends 4 residues before the CDR3 terminus, with the missing tail filled in from the germline J gene. This sequence joins TRBV31 and TRBJ2-3; D is uncertain. The CDR3 consists of 13 residues. Germline CDR1 and CDR2: GKSSPN and SITVG. V was clipped by 5 bases and J by 2 bases, with 11 bases between them. The sequenced part of the CDR3 DNA is TGTGCCTGGGCCAGGCAATTTGCAGAA. It encodes CAWARQFAE. The entire CDR3 sequence reads CAWARQFAETLYF.

This clone was found a few times. Gene names refer to mouse genes. The read falls 4 residues short of the CDR3 end, and the missing part is taken from the germline J gene. The gene calls are TRBV5 and TRBJ2-2, with D maybe TRBD2 (5 bases). The germline V and J ends were trimmed by 3 bases and 0 bases, with 11 bases remaining between them. CDR3 size: 16 residues. Germline V gene data show CDR1 as LGHNA and CDR2 as YNLKQL (reference sequence). Partial CDR3 DNA: TGTGCCAGCAGCCATTTTTGGGGTTCAAACACCGGG. The encoded protein is CASSHFWGSNTG. The entire CDR3 protein reads CASSHFWGSNTGQLYF.

This clone was seen only a few times. These gene names are mouse names. The read gets to within 4 residues of the CDR3 end, and the germline J gene fills in the rest. The V gene is TRBV19, the J gene TRBJ2-3; no reliable D call. Trimming shortened V by 0 bases and J by 0 bases, and 8 bases separated the two germline ends. The CDR3 consists of 15 residues. Per the germline V gene, CDR1 is FNHDT and CDR2 is SITEND (reference sequence). The part of the CDR3 DNA that was read is TGTGCCAGCAGTATAGACAGTTCTAGTGCAGAA. As protein: CASSIDSSSAE. The whole CDR3 reads CASSIDSSSAETLYF.

Only a few counts were recorded for this clone. The genes are named according to mouse. Read sequence stops 4 residues before the CDR3 end, and the germline J gene provides the missing end. The chain has TRBV19 and TRBJ1-1, with 11 bases identical to TRBD1. This CDR3 contains 15 residues. The germline CDR1 and CDR2 sequences are FNHDT and SITEND (reference sequence). The ends lost 3 bases at V and 0 bases at J; junction bases unmatched: 1. The CDR3 sequence is CASSTGQGANTEVFF. The CDR3 DNA, read in part, is TGTGCCAGCAGTACGGGACAGGGGGCAAACACA. Full variable domain (rest looked up from reference TRBV19 and TRBJ1-1): GGIITQTPKFLIGQEGQKLTLKCQQNFNHDTMYWYRQDSGKGLRLIYYSITENDLQKGDLSEGYDASREKKSSFSLTVTSAQKNEMAVFLCASSTGQGANTEVFFGKGTRLTVV.